Listed below are T cell receptor beta chains from one sample, sequenced in a study of cytomegalovirus exposure and HLA in healthy donors. Produced via immunoSEQ multiplex PCR; TCRdb's table is partial and in-frame only. The data hold about 120,000 clones, with over 60% observed a single time. Input material: PBMCs. All receptors derive from a woman between 40 and 50 years old in good health and CMV-seropositive. Each CDR3 is given with its conserved first and last residue. The D gene is left open where the match is weak. Clone size is given for some rows only: seen once, a few or many times, or a class if the clone is expanded.

J gene: TRBJ2-7
clone size: few
D gene: TRBD1
V gene: TRBV6-1
CDR3 DNA: TGTGCCAGCAGTGAACCCGGGACAGGGATGAACGAGCAGTACTTC
CDR3 protein: CASSEPGTGMNEQYF

J gene: TRBJ2-7
clone size: -
D gene: -
V gene: TRBV4-3
CDR3 DNA: TGCGCCAGCAGCCAAGATTCAGGCGGGGCGGTCTCCTACGAGCAGTACTTC
CDR3 protein: CASSQDSGGAVSYEQYF

J gene: TRBJ1-5
clone size: few
D gene: -
V gene: TRBV4-3
CDR3 DNA: TGCGCCAGCAGCCAAGATCAAGGGGGTCAGCCCCAGCATTTT
CDR3 protein: CASSQDQGGQPQHF

J gene: TRBJ2-7
clone size: -
D gene: TRBD1
V gene: TRBV2
CDR3 DNA: TGTGCCAGCAGCGTGGGACAGGGGGCGCCCGGGGAGCAGTACTTC
CDR3 protein: CASSVGQGAPGEQYF

J gene: TRBJ1-2
clone size: -
D gene: -
V gene: TRBV19
CDR3 DNA: TGTGCCAGCTCCGGGACATCTGGCTATGGCTACACCTTC
CDR3 protein: CASSGTSGYGYTF

J gene: TRBJ2-1
clone size: -
D gene: TRBD2
V gene: TRBV7-2
CDR3 DNA: TGTGCCAGCAGCCCACGACTAGCGGGGGGCCTTGAGCAGTTCTTC
CDR3 protein: CASSPRLAGGLEQFF

J gene: TRBJ2-7
clone size: -
D gene: -
V gene: TRBV29-1
CDR3 DNA: TGCAGCGTTGTATCAGGGCCGAGCTCCTACGAGCAGTACTTC
CDR3 protein: CSVVSGPSSYEQYF

J gene: TRBJ1-1
clone size: -
D gene: TRBD1
V gene: TRBV5-1
CDR3 DNA: TGCGCCAGCAGCCCCACAGGGGATAACACTGAAGCTTTCTTT
CDR3 protein: CASSPTGDNTEAFF

J gene: TRBJ2-5
clone size: -
D gene: -
V gene: TRBV6-5
CDR3 DNA: TGTGCCAGCAGACCGGGACACGGGTGGGAAGAGACCCAGTACTTC
CDR3 protein: CASRPGHGWEETQYF

J gene: TRBJ2-7
clone size: few
D gene: TRBD1
V gene: TRBV5-4
CDR3 DNA: TGTGCCAGCAGCTCGAAGAGACAGGGGTTGTACGAGCAGTACTTC
CDR3 protein: CASSSKRQGLYEQYF

J gene: TRBJ2-7
clone size: -
D gene: -
V gene: TRBV27
CDR3 DNA: TGTGCCAGCGGCCTCAGCTCCTACGAGCAGTACTTC
CDR3 protein: CASGLSSYEQYF

J gene: TRBJ2-1
clone size: -
D gene: TRBD2
V gene: TRBV19
CDR3 DNA: TGTGCCAGTGAGCGGGGGGGTCCTTACAATGAGCAGTTCTTC
CDR3 protein: CASERGGPYNEQFF

J gene: TRBJ1-6
clone size: -
D gene: -
V gene: TRBV6-6
CDR3 DNA: TGTGCCAGCAGTTACGTCGGGAATTCACCCCTCCACTTT
CDR3 protein: CASSYVGNSPLHF

J gene: TRBJ1-1
clone size: once
D gene: -
V gene: TRBV6-5
CDR3 DNA: TGTGCCAGCAGTTACTCCCTTGGACAGAACACTGAAGCTTTCTTT
CDR3 protein: CASSYSLGQNTEAFF

J gene: TRBJ2-3
clone size: -
D gene: -
V gene: TRBV6-4
CDR3 DNA: TGTGCCAGCAGTGACTCTAGGGGCAATAACACAGATACGCAGTATTTT
CDR3 protein: CASSDSRGNNTDTQYF

J gene: TRBJ1-2
clone size: once
D gene: -
V gene: TRBV5-5
CDR3 DNA: TGTGCCAGCAGCTTCGGGGTCACCGACTATGGCTACACCTTC
CDR3 protein: CASSFGVTDYGYTF

J gene: TRBJ1-3
clone size: few
D gene: TRBD1
V gene: TRBV4-2
CDR3 DNA: TGTGCCAGCAGCCCGGGGACAGGGGTGGGGGACACCATATATTTT
CDR3 protein: CASSPGTGVGDTIYF

J gene: TRBJ1-2
clone size: -
D gene: -
V gene: TRBV10-2
CDR3 DNA: TGCGCCAGCACCGAGGGGGGGCCTGATGGCTACACCTTC
CDR3 protein: CASTEGGPDGYTF

J gene: TRBJ2-7
clone size: few
D gene: -
V gene: TRBV2
CDR3 DNA: TGTGCCAGCTCCCCGGGGAGAGGGGGCTACGAGCAGTACTTC
CDR3 protein: CASSPGRGGYEQYF

J gene: TRBJ1-6
clone size: -
D gene: -
V gene: TRBV7-2
CDR3 DNA: TGTGCCAGCAGCATTGAGGGGGTAGGGCCCCTCCACTTT
CDR3 protein: CASSIEGVGPLHF

J gene: TRBJ2-1
clone size: -
D gene: -
V gene: TRBV9
CDR3 DNA: TGTGCCAGCAGCGCCCTAGGGGGAAACACGGACGACACACACAATGAGCAGTTCTTC
CDR3 protein: CASSALGGNTDDTHNEQFF

J gene: TRBJ1-2
clone size: -
D gene: TRBD1
V gene: TRBV7-9
CDR3 DNA: TGTGCCAGCAGCTTAGGAACAGGGGGCCACTATGGCTACACCTTC
CDR3 protein: CASSLGTGGHYGYTF

J gene: TRBJ2-7
clone size: -
D gene: -
V gene: TRBV13
CDR3 DNA: TGTGCCAGCAGCTCCGGCGGCAGGGGCCGTGTCTACGAGCAGTACTTC
CDR3 protein: CASSSGGRGRVYEQYF

J gene: TRBJ1-6
clone size: few
D gene: TRBD1
V gene: TRBV23-1
CDR3 DNA: TGCGCCAGCAGTCCCCTCAGGGGGAACAATTCACCCCTCCACTTT
CDR3 protein: CASSPLRGNNSPLHF

J gene: TRBJ2-7
clone size: -
D gene: TRBD2
V gene: TRBV10-3
CDR3 DNA: TGTGCCATCGGTGACGAAACGGGGGGTGGCTACGAGCAGTACTTC
CDR3 protein: CAIGDETGGGYEQYF

J gene: TRBJ1-1
clone size: -
D gene: TRBD1
V gene: TRBV6-6
CDR3 DNA: TGTGCCAGCAGTTTTCAGGGGGAGGACACTGAAGCTTTCTTT
CDR3 protein: CASSFQGEDTEAFF

J gene: TRBJ2-7
clone size: -
D gene: -
V gene: TRBV7-2
CDR3 DNA: TGTGCCAGCAGTAATCAGGGTTGGTCCTACGAGCAGTACTTC
CDR3 protein: CASSNQGWSYEQYF

J gene: TRBJ1-2
clone size: -
D gene: TRBD1
V gene: TRBV19
CDR3 DNA: TGTGCCAGTATCGGGACAGGGCCTAACTATGGCTACACCTTC
CDR3 protein: CASIGTGPNYGYTF

J gene: TRBJ2-5
clone size: once
D gene: TRBD1
V gene: TRBV5-4
CDR3 DNA: TGTGCCAGCAGCCTACCGACAGGGTCCCAGTACTTC
CDR3 protein: CASSLPTGSQYF

J gene: TRBJ1-2
clone size: few
D gene: TRBD1
V gene: TRBV7-3
CDR3 DNA: TGTGCCAGCAGCCCGGACAGGGGAGGGTATGGCTACACCTTC
CDR3 protein: CASSPDRGGYGYTF

J gene: TRBJ2-7
clone size: once
D gene: -
V gene: TRBV11-1
CDR3 DNA: TGTGCCAGCAGCCGATACCAGGAGCAGTACTTC
CDR3 protein: CASSRYQEQYF

J gene: TRBJ2-7
clone size: -
D gene: TRBD1
V gene: TRBV7-9
CDR3 DNA: TGTGCCAGCAGCTCAAACGCTCGGGACAGAGTCTCCTACGAGCAGTACTTC
CDR3 protein: CASSSNARDRVSYEQYF

J gene: TRBJ2-7
clone size: once
D gene: TRBD1
V gene: TRBV5-1
CDR3 DNA: TGCGCCAGCAGCTCCGGACAGGGGGCGTCGAGGGAGCAGTACTTC
CDR3 protein: CASSSGQGASREQYF

J gene: TRBJ2-5
clone size: -
D gene: -
V gene: TRBV6-5
CDR3 DNA: TGTGCCAGCAGTTTTTCCACAGGGTCCCCATCCCAGTACTTC
CDR3 protein: CASSFSTGSPSQYF

J gene: TRBJ2-7
clone size: -
D gene: TRBD1
V gene: TRBV4-1
CDR3 DNA: TGCGCCAGCAGACAGGGGACAGGGGGCATCGACTACGAGCAGTACTTC
CDR3 protein: CASRQGTGGIDYEQYF

J gene: TRBJ2-2
clone size: -
D gene: -
V gene: TRBV5-1
CDR3 DNA: TGCGCCAGCAGCTTGGACGGGACCGGGGAGCTGTTTTTT
CDR3 protein: CASSLDGTGELFF

J gene: TRBJ2-3
clone size: -
D gene: TRBD2
V gene: TRBV7-2
CDR3 DNA: TGTGCCAGCAGCCCTTTGGGCGGGGGGACCAGAGATACGCAGTATTTT
CDR3 protein: CASSPLGGGTRDTQYF

J gene: TRBJ1-1
clone size: few
D gene: -
V gene: TRBV2
CDR3 DNA: TGTGCCAGCAGCGGCTCAGGGGTTAACACTGAAGCTTTCTTT
CDR3 protein: CASSGSGVNTEAFF

J gene: TRBJ1-5
clone size: -
D gene: -
V gene: TRBV7-9
CDR3 DNA: TGTGCCAGCAGCTTATTAGATAGCAATCAGCCCCAGCATTTT
CDR3 protein: CASSLLDSNQPQHF

J gene: TRBJ1-1
clone size: -
D gene: -
V gene: TRBV10-3
CDR3 DNA: TGTGCCATCAGTGAAGTCGGAGGGGCGAACACTGAAGCTTTCTTT
CDR3 protein: CAISEVGGANTEAFF

J gene: TRBJ1-3
clone size: -
D gene: -
V gene: TRBV19
CDR3 DNA: TGTGCCAGTACCAACCAGGGGAAAGCTGGAAACACCATATATTTT
CDR3 protein: CASTNQGKAGNTIYF

J gene: TRBJ2-1
clone size: -
D gene: TRBD1
V gene: TRBV7-6
CDR3 DNA: TGTGCCAGCAGCTTAGACCTAGCACAGGGGTACAATGAGCAGTTCTTC
CDR3 protein: CASSLDLAQGYNEQFF

J gene: TRBJ2-3
clone size: -
D gene: TRBD2
V gene: TRBV9
CDR3 DNA: TGTGCCAGCAGCGTAGCTAGCGGGGAGGATACGCAGTATTTT
CDR3 protein: CASSVASGEDTQYF

J gene: TRBJ1-2
clone size: -
D gene: TRBD1
V gene: TRBV18
CDR3 DNA: TGTGCCAGCTCACCAGGGACAGGACCAGACTATGGCTACACCTTC
CDR3 protein: CASSPGTGPDYGYTF

J gene: TRBJ1-1
clone size: -
D gene: -
V gene: TRBV28
CDR3 DNA: TGTGCCAGCAGTTTGGTAACCGGACAGTTAAACACTGAAGCTTTCTTT
CDR3 protein: CASSLVTGQLNTEAFF

J gene: TRBJ1-6
clone size: -
D gene: TRBD1
V gene: TRBV5-1
CDR3 DNA: TGCGCCAGCACTAAGGACAGGATGGATTCACCCCTCCACTTT
CDR3 protein: CASTKDRMDSPLHF

J gene: TRBJ2-5
clone size: -
D gene: -
V gene: TRBV5-1
CDR3 DNA: TGCGCCAGCAGCTTCGGAGGGGAGACCCAGTACTTC
CDR3 protein: CASSFGGETQYF

J gene: TRBJ1-5
clone size: few
D gene: TRBD1
V gene: TRBV7-9
CDR3 DNA: TGTGCCAGCAGCATGGACAGGGGGCGTCCGCAGCCCCAGCATTTT
CDR3 protein: CASSMDRGRPQPQHF

J gene: TRBJ2-2
clone size: -
D gene: TRBD1
V gene: TRBV5-1
CDR3 DNA: TGCGCCAGCAGCTTGGACCCAGGGGGCACCGGGGAGCTGTTTTTT
CDR3 protein: CASSLDPGGTGELFF

J gene: TRBJ1-1
clone size: -
D gene: -
V gene: TRBV27
CDR3 DNA: TGTGCCAGCAGTCCCCCCTGGGGCAGCGAAGCTTTCTTT
CDR3 protein: CASSPPWGSEAFF

J gene: TRBJ2-7
clone size: -
D gene: -
V gene: TRBV6-6
CDR3 DNA: TGTGCCAGCAGCCTGGTAGGGGGGGGACCTACCTACGAGCAGTACTTC
CDR3 protein: CASSLVGGGPTYEQYF

J gene: TRBJ2-1
clone size: -
D gene: TRBD2
V gene: TRBV11-3
CDR3 DNA: TGTGCCAGCAGCTCCGGGGGGGGCAATGAGCAGTTCTTC
CDR3 protein: CASSSGGGNEQFF

J gene: TRBJ1-2
clone size: -
D gene: -
V gene: TRBV28
CDR3 DNA: TGTGCCAGCTCCGGAACAGGGACGAACTATGGCTACACCTTC
CDR3 protein: CASSGTGTNYGYTF

J gene: TRBJ2-1
clone size: -
D gene: -
V gene: TRBV2
CDR3 DNA: TGTGCCAGCAGGGAGGAGGCGATTCCAGCCAATGAGCAGTTCTTC
CDR3 protein: CASREEAIPANEQFF

J gene: TRBJ2-5
clone size: -
D gene: -
V gene: TRBV11-2
CDR3 DNA: TGTGCCAGCAGCTCCCGAGGGGAGACCCAGTACTTC
CDR3 protein: CASSSRGETQYF

J gene: TRBJ1-2
clone size: few
D gene: -
V gene: TRBV4-3
CDR3 DNA: TGCGCCAGCAGCCAAGACGGAGGGGCCCGCTATGGCTACACCTTC
CDR3 protein: CASSQDGGARYGYTF

J gene: TRBJ2-7
clone size: -
D gene: TRBD2
V gene: TRBV4-3
CDR3 DNA: TGCGCCAGCAGCCAAACTATCGGGAGGTCCTACGAGCAGTACTTC
CDR3 protein: CASSQTIGRSYEQYF

J gene: TRBJ2-5
clone size: -
D gene: -
V gene: TRBV5-6
CDR3 DNA: TGTGCCAGCAGCTTGTGGGACACTCAAGAGACCCAGTACTTC
CDR3 protein: CASSLWDTQETQYF

J gene: TRBJ2-2
clone size: -
D gene: -
V gene: TRBV10-2
CDR3 DNA: TGCGCCAGCAGTGGCGGGGCCAACACCGGGGAGCTGTTTTTT
CDR3 protein: CASSGGANTGELFF